The present T cell receptor beta chain was sequenced within a study of blood T cell repertoires in COVID-19. Overall study: COVID-19 samples collected from the United States, Italy and Spain covered acute and convalescent phases.

The CDR3 loop spans 13 amino acids. Germline assignment: CDR1 SGHNT and CDR2 YENEEA. Trimming took off 6 bases at V and 9 bases at J, with 15 bases between the two ends. Only in-frame clones appear in the TCRdb table, and some are missing; sequencing was by immunoSEQ multiplex PCR. The sample carries 300,000 to 400,000 clones, 80% to 90% recorded once. Cohorts were determined from participant-reported clinical history. Donors in Cohort 3 counted as recovered after two negative PCRs, clearance, or symptom resolution. The clonotype originates from a young man who had recovered from COVID-19. V and J are TRBV11-3 and TRBJ2-1; possible D gene TRBD2, 5 bases. Specimen: PBMCs or T cells enriched from blood (not recorded which). The CDR3 DNA follows: TGTGCCAGCAGAAGCTCGGGGTGGGGTGAGCAGTTCTTC. This gives the protein CASRSSGWGEQFF.